Following are 11 T cell receptor beta chains from one sample sequenced in a study of glioma-infiltrating T cells. TCR alpha and beta CDR3 regions were amplified from RNA using iRepertoire nested multiplex PCR. MiXCR, run by TCRdb on the multiplex PCR reads, gives a single entry per CDR3 protein. The sample has approximately 89,000 distinct CDR3 sequences, around a quarter seen once. Sequenced material: glioma tissue, nonneoplastic brain tissue, or PBMCs (not recorded which). These receptor sequences come from a human donor with low-grade glioma or glioblastoma, undergoing nonglioma brain surgery, or in good health (not recorded which).

CDR3 in amino acids: CASSLGTGSSEGYTF. The DNA of the CDR3 is TGCGCCAGCAGCCTGGGGACAGGGAGTTCCGAAGGCTACACCTTC. This chain links TRBV5-1 with TRBJ1-2; 9 bases are a match to TRBD1. Germline V CDR1 and CDR2: SGHRS, YFSETQ. This CDR3 region has 15 residues. The V gene end was trimmed by 4 bases and the J gene end by 8 bases; junction bases not matched to a gene: 12.

This clonotype has only a few counts. The chain recombines TRBV6-1 with TRBJ2-5, with 11 positions matching TRBD2. V trimming: 9 bases; J trimming: 4 bases; junction bases outside the gene matches: 13. CDR1 is MNHNS, CDR2 SASEGT, per germline. The CDR3 length is 16 residues. The CDR3 protein is CASRLAGPSILETQYF. CDR3 bases: TGTGCCAGTCGACTAGCGGGACCCTCAATACTAGAGACCCAGTACTTC.

Ten or more counts support this clonotype. The gene calls are TRBV6-1 and TRBJ1-1; weak D call: TRBD1 (6 bases). The germline V gene has CDR1 MNHNS and CDR2 SASEGT. V was cut by 5 bases and J by 7 bases, with 17 bases left in between. CDR3 length: 14 residues. The CDR3 is CASSYGGGRSEAFF. CDR3 nucleotide sequence: TGTGCCAGCAGTTATGGGGGCGGTAGGAGTGAAGCTTTCTTT.

This clonotype was counted ten times or more. The chain recombines TRBV10-2 with TRBJ1-2, with TRBD1 matching over 8 bases. V gave up 3 bases and J gave up 4 bases; unmatched junction bases: 7. Germline V gene sequence: CDR1 WSHSY, CDR2 SAAADI. The CDR3 sequence is 15 residues long. The chain's CDR3 is CASSDRTGRFYGYTF. Written as DNA, the CDR3 is TGCGCCAGCAGTGACCGGACAGGGAGGTTCTATGGCTACACCTTC.

With regard to this clonotype: This could be a read error, since a much larger clone is one nucleotide away. The chain carries TRBV11-2 and TRBJ2-3; a weak D match, TRBD1 (6 bases). V was clipped by 5 bases and J by 3 bases, with 18 bases between them. CDR3 length: 16 amino acids. From germline, CDR1 is SGHAT and CDR2 FQNNGV. CDR3 sequence: CASSPKAGDGTDTQYF. In nucleotides, the CDR3 is TGTGCCAGCAGCCCCAAGGCAGGGGATGGTACAGATACGCAGTATTTT.

This clonotype was recorded at least ten times. The V call is TRBV2, the J call TRBJ2-3; D is perhaps TRBD1 (5 bases). Germline V gives CDR1 SNHLY, CDR2 FYNNEI. This CDR3 is built from 15 residues. Trimming left V 2 bases short and J 3 bases short, with 12 bases between. CDR3 amino acids: CASSEQGSRTDTQYF. CDR3 in DNA: TGTGCCAGCAGTGAACAGGGAAGTCGGACAGATACGCAGTATTTT.

As concerns this clonotype: A much bigger clone sits one base away, suggesting this may be a read error. The missing conserved phenylalanine or tryptophan at the end of this CDR3 makes a read error likely. The V gene is TRBV19, the J gene TRBJ1-2; possible D gene TRBD1, 5 bases. CDR1 LNHDA and CDR2 SQIVND come from the germline V gene (reference sequence). V dropped 6 bases and J dropped 8 bases, with 13 bases sitting between them. The CDR3 extends over 12 amino acids. This CDR3 is CASRKDNEGYTL. The CDR3, as DNA: TGTGCCAGTAGGAAGGACAACGAGGGCTACACCCTC.

The gene calls are TRBV19 and TRBJ1-3; unclear D gene. V was shortened by 6 bases and J by 4 bases, with 10 bases between the two germline ends. CDR3 size: 13 residues. CDR1 is LNHDA, CDR2 SQIVND, per germline (reference sequence). CDR3 amino acids: CASRFGSGNTIYF. CDR3 coding DNA: TGTGCCAGTAGATTTGGATCCGGAAACACCATATATTTT.

This clonotype appeared many times. This chain connects TRBV25-1 to TRBJ2-1; no reliable D call. This CDR3 contains 12 residues. V gave up 3 bases and J gave up 3 bases, with 3 bases separating them. Germline CDR1 and CDR2: MGHDK and SYGVNS. The CDR3 coding sequence is TGTGCCAGCAGTGACTACTACAATGAGCAGTTCTTC. The encoded protein is CASSDYYNEQFF.

Many counts were recorded for this clonotype. This rearrangement joins TRBV24-1 to TRBJ2-2; 8 bases match TRBD1. This CDR3 is built from 13 residues. J lost 4 bases, V lost 8 bases, and 2 bases had no gene match. Germline CDR1 reads KGHDR; CDR2 reads SFDVKD. CDR3 nucleotide sequence: TGTGCCACCATGGGACAGGCCACCGGGGAGCTGTTTTTT. This translates into CATMGQATGELFF.

The sample holds many counts of this clonotype. The chain combines TRBV2 with TRBJ1-5; 8 bases match TRBD1. This CDR3 comprises 15 residues. V lost 5 bases, J lost 3 bases, and 6 bases stayed unmatched. Germline CDR1 reads SNHLY; CDR2 reads FYNNEI. Here the CDR3 DNA reads TGTGCCAGCAGTCGGGACAGGCGTCACAATCAGCCCCAGCATTTT. This translates into CASSRDRRHNQPQHF.